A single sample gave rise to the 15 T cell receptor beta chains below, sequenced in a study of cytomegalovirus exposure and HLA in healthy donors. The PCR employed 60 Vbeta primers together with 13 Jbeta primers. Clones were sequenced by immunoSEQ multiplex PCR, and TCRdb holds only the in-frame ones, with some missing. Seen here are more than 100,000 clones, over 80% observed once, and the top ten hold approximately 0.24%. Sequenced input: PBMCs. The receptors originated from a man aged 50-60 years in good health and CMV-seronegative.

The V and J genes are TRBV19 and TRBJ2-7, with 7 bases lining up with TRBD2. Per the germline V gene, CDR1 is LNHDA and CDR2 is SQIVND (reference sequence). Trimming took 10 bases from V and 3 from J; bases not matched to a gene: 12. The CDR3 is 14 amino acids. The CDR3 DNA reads TGTGCCACTAGCATCGGCGGGAGCGTCTACGAGCAGTACTTC. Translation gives CATSIGGSVYEQYF.

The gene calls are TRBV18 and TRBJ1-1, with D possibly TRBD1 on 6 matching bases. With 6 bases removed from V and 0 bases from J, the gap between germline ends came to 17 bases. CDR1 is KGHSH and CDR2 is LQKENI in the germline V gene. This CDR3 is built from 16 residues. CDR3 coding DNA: TGTGCCAGCTCCCCGTCAGGGGATACTATGAACACTGAAGCTTTCTTT. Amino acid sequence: CASSPSGDTMNTEAFF.

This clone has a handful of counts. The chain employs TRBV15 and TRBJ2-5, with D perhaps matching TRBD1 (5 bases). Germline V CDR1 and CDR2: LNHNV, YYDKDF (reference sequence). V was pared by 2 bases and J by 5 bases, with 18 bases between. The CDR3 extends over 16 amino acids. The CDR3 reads CATSRRGRGGAETQYF. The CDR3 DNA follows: TGTGCCACCAGCAGAAGGGGTAGGGGTGGTGCGGAGACCCAGTACTTC.

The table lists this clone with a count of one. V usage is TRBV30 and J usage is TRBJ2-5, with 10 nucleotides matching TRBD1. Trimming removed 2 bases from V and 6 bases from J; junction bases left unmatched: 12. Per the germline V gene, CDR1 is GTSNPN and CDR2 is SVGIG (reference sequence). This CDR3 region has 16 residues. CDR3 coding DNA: TGTGCCTGGAGTACCCACTCGGGACAGGGGAAACAGACCCAGTACTTC. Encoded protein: CAWSTHSGQGKQTQYF.

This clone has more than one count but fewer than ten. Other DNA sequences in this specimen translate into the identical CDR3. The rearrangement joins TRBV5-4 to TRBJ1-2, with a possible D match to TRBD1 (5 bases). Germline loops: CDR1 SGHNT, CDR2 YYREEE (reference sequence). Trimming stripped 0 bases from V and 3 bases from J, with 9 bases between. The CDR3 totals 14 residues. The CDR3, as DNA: TGTGCCAGCAGCTTGGTTACAGGCGACTATGGCTACACCTTC. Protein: CASSLVTGDYGYTF.

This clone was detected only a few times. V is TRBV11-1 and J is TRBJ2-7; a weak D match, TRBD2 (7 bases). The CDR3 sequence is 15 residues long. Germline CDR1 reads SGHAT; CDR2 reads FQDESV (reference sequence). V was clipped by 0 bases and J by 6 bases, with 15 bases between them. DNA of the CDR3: TGTGCCAGCAGCTTAGCGGGGGGGGCGCCGGCCGAGCAGTACTTC. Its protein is CASSLAGGAPAEQYF.

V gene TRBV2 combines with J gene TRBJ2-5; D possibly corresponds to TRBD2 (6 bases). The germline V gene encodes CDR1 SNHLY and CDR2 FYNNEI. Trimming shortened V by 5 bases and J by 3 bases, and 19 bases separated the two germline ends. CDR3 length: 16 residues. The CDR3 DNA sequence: TGTGCCAGCAGTCTGGCCGGGACTCCATTTGAAGAGACCCAGTACTTC. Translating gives CASSLAGTPFEETQYF. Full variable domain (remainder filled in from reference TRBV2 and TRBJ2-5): EPEVTQTPSHQVTQMGQEVILRCVPISNHLYFYWYRQILGQKVEFLVSFYNNEISEKSEIFDDQFSVERPDGSNFTLKIRSTKLEDSAMYFCASSLAGTPFEETQYFGPGTRLLVL.

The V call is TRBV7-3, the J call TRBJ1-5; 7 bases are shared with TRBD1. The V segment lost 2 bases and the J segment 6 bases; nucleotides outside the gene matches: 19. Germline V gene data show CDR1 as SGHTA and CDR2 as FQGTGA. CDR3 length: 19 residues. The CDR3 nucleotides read TGTGCCAGCAGCTTACCTTGCGCCAGGGGACAGAAGGTTACTCAGCCCCAGCATTTT. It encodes CASSLPCARGQKVTQPQHF.

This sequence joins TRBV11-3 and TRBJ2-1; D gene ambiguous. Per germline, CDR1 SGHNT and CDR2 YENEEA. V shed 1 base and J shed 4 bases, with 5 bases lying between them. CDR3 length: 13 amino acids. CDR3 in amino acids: CASSLGPYNEQFF. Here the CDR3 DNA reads TGTGCCAGCAGCTTAGGGCCTTACAATGAGCAGTTCTTC. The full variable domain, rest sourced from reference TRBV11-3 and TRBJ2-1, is EAGVVQSPRYKIIEKKQPVAFWCNPISGHNTLYWYLQNLGQGPELLIRYENEEAVDDSQLPKDRFSAERLKGVDSTLKIQPAELGDSAVYLCASSLGPYNEQFFGPGTRLTVL.

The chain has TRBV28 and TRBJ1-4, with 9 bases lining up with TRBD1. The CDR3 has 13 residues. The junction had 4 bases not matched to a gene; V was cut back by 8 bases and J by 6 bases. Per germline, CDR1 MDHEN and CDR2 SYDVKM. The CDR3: CASGGTGHEKLFF. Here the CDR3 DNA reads TGTGCCAGCGGCGGGACAGGGCATGAAAAACTGTTTTTT.

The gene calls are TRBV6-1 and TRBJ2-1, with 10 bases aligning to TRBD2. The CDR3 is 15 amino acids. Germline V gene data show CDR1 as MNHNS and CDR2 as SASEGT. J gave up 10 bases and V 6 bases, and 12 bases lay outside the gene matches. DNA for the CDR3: TGTGCCAGCAGCACCGTAGCGGGAGGACGAGGGGAGCAGTTCTTC. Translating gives CASSTVAGGRGEQFF.

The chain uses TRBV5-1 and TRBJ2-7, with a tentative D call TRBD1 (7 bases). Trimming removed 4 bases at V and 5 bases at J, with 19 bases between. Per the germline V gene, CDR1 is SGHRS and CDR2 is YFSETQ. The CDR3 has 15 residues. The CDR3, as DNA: TGCGCCAGCAGCGGGAGGTTGGGACAGCCTGACGAGCAGTACTTC. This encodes CASSGRLGQPDEQYF.

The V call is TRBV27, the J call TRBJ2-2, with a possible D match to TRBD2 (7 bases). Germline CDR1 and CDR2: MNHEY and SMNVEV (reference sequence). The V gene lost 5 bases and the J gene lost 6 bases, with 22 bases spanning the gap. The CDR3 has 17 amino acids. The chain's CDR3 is CASSPSGGVRGPGELFF. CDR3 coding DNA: TGTGCCAGCAGTCCCTCGGGGGGAGTCAGGGGTCCCGGGGAGCTGTTTTTT.

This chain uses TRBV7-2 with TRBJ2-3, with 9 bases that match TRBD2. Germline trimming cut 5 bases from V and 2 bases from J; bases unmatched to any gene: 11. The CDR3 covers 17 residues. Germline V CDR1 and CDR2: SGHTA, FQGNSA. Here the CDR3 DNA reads TGTGCCAGCAGCCCTCGGGGGGTAGCGGGAGTCACAGATACGCAGTATTTT. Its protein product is CASSPRGVAGVTDTQYF.

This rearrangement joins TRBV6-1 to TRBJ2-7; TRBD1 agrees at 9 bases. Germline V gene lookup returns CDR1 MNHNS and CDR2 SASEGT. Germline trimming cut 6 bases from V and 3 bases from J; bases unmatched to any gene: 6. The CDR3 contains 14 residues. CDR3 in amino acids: CASRPGQGGYEQYF. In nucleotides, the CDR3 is TGTGCCAGCAGACCGGGACAGGGCGGCTACGAGCAGTACTTC.